Presented here are 29 T cell receptor beta chains from one specimen sequenced in a study of T-cell reconstitution after alpha-beta-depleted transplantation in children. This sample's TCRbeta library carried unique molecular identifier barcodes. In TCRdb, the PCR reads were re-called with MiXCR into one record per CDR3 protein. The sample shows approximately 300,000 distinct CDR3 sequences, 11% of them seen only once. The sequencing here drew on peripheral blood, taken 180 days after TCRalphabeta/CD19-depleted stem cell transplant. The origin of the receptors is a male patient aged 2 to 10 who had a stem cell transplant for chronic granulomatous disease, so the T cells may come from the graft donor.

This chain connects TRBV23-1 to TRBJ2-3; no firm D call. TRBV23-1 is flagged as an ORF with uncertain function. This CDR3 region has 15 residues. V was shortened by 7 bases and J by 0 bases, with 14 bases between the two germline ends. CDR3 protein: CASNSTMTSTDTQYF. The CDR3 DNA reads TGCGCCAGCAATTCCACGATGACTAGCACAGATACGCAGTATTTT.

This clonotype was observed many times. This rearrangement joins TRBV15 to TRBJ2-2; D is undetermined. The CDR3 runs 16 residues. V was pared by 0 bases and J by 5 bases, with 13 bases between. CDR1 is LNHNV and CDR2 is YYDKDF in the germline V gene (reference sequence). The CDR3: CATSREEYVRTGELFF. In nucleotides, the CDR3 is TGTGCCACCAGCAGAGAGGAATATGTGAGGACCGGGGAGCTGTTTTTT.

This clonotype was seen ten or more times. The gene calls are TRBV4-3 and TRBJ2-1, with D perhaps matching TRBD1 (5 bases). Trimming removed 0 bases from V and 9 bases from J, with 18 bases in between. The CDR3 spans 16 residues. The germline V gene encodes CDR1 LGHNA and CDR2 YSLEER. Here the CDR3 reads CASSQDRVSLIGEQFF. CDR3 bases: TGCGCCAGCAGCCAAGACAGGGTCAGCTTGATCGGTGAGCAGTTCTTC.

The gene calls are TRBV6-2 or TRBV6-3 and TRBJ2-3; 14 positions agree with TRBD2. J lost 3 bases, V lost 5 bases, and 7 bases had no gene match. The CDR3 is made up of 17 amino acids. CDR1 is MNHEY, CDR2 SVGEGT, per germline. The CDR3 protein is CASSTGGTSGRTDTQYF. The DNA of the CDR3 is TGTGCCAGCAGTACGGGGGGGACTAGCGGGAGAACAGATACGCAGTATTTT.

This clonotype was seen only a few times. The V gene is TRBV28, the J gene TRBJ1-1; D possibly corresponds to TRBD1 (5 bases). Trimming shortened V by 4 bases and J by 0 bases, and 9 bases separated the two germline ends. Germline V gene data show CDR1 as MDHEN and CDR2 as SYDVKM. CDR3 length: 14 amino acids. In DNA, the CDR3 is TGTGCCAGCAGTTACGGGACTTTGAACACTGAAGCTTTCTTT. It codes for CASSYGTLNTEAFF.

On this clonotype: Since a much larger clone is just one base distant, this may be a read error. This sequence joins TRBV12-3 or TRBV12-4 and TRBJ1-3; no clear D gene. This CDR3 has 12 amino acids. DNA of the CDR3: TGTGCCAGCAGTTGGGAAGGAAGCACCATATATTTT. Translation gives CASSWEGSTIYF.

This clonotype was observed at least ten times. The J gene is TRBJ1-6, the V gene TRBV28, with 7 positions matching TRBD1. The CDR3 is made up of 14 amino acids. J lost 7 bases, V lost 6 bases, and 6 bases had no gene match. CDR1 and CDR2 (germline): MDHEN, SYDVKM. The chain's CDR3 is CASSDRVINSPLHF. The CDR3 bases are TGTGCCAGCAGCGACAGGGTCATCAATTCACCCCTCCACTTT.

To note about this clonotype: A much larger clone lies a single base off, so this may be a read error. V usage is TRBV18 and J usage is TRBJ1-4; 10 bases line up with TRBD1. The CDR3 has 16 residues. In germline, CDR1 is KGHSH, CDR2 LQKENI. The V segment lost 2 bases and the J segment 11 bases; nucleotides outside the gene matches: 11. The CDR3: CASSPWFGTGDDKLFF. The CDR3 nucleotides read TGTGCCAGCTCACCATGGTTCGGGACAGGGGACGACAAACTGTTTTTT.

This clonotype was counted many times. The rearrangement links TRBV12-3 or TRBV12-4 to TRBJ1-2, with TRBD1 as a possible D gene (6 bases). The CDR3 sequence is 15 residues long. With 5 bases removed from V and 2 bases from J, the gap between germline ends came to 15 bases. This chain's CDR3 is CASSLRDMRNYGYTF. In nucleotides, the CDR3 is TGTGCCAGCAGTCTAAGGGACATGAGAAACTATGGCTACACCTTC.

This clonotype was recorded at least ten times. The junction does not match germline at one end; this may be a read error. This chain connects TRBV12-3 or TRBV12-4 to TRBJ2-1; the D is unclear. This CDR3 has 13 residues. The CDR3 loop is CVSNAASYNEQFF. CDR3 bases: TGTGTCAGCAATGCAGCCTCCTACAATGAGCAGTTCTTC.

There are a few counts of this clonotype. The chain joins TRBV15 to TRBJ2-1, with D perhaps matching TRBD1 or TRBD2 (6 bases each). The CDR3 spans 17 residues. The V end was cut by 0 bases, the J end by 7 bases, with 19 bases between. Germline lookup yields CDR1 LNHNV and CDR2 YYDKDF (reference sequence). The CDR3 nucleotides are TGTGCCACCAGCAGAGATCCGGGGGCAGGGACGAAAAATGAGCAGTTCTTC. Its protein is CATSRDPGAGTKNEQFF. The full variable domain, with the rest looked up from reference TRBV15 and TRBJ2-1, is DAMVIQNPRYQVTQFGKPVTLSCSQTLNHNVMYWYQQKSSQAPKLLFHYYDKDFNNEADTPDNFQSRRPNTSFCFLDIRSPGLGDTAMYLCATSRDPGAGTKNEQFFGPGTRLTVL.

This clonotype has a count of ten or more. The rearrangement joins TRBV20-1 to TRBJ1-5, with TRBD1 as a possible D gene (6 bases). Germline V gene lookup returns CDR1 DFQATT and CDR2 SNEGSKA (reference sequence). V was clipped by 6 bases and J by 6 bases, with 24 bases between them. The CDR3 consists of 16 residues. The CDR3 loop is CSAIQGRGFDSQPQHF. The CDR3 coding sequence is TGCAGTGCGATACAGGGACGGGGATTCGACAGTCAGCCCCAGCATTTT.

This clonotype occurred a few times. The chain employs TRBV30 and TRBJ2-5; 9 bases are shared with TRBD2. The V gene end was trimmed by 0 bases and the J gene end by 5 bases; junction bases not matched to a gene: 4. The germline V gene encodes CDR1 GTSNPN and CDR2 SVGIG (reference sequence). The CDR3 runs to 14 residues. The CDR3 here is CAWSVLAGGETQYF. The CDR3 DNA sequence: TGTGCCTGGAGTGTACTCGCGGGAGGGGAGACCCAGTACTTC.

Concerning this clonotype: With a much larger clone just one base away, this may be a read error. The genes are TRBV29-1 and TRBJ1-6; TRBD1 matches at 10 bases. Germline V gives CDR1 SQVTM, CDR2 ANQGSEA. The CDR3 contains 15 residues. In DNA, the CDR3 is TGCAGCGCCGAGGGGACAGGGGACTATAATTCACTCCTCCACTTT. It is translated as CSAEGTGDYNSLLHF.

This clonotype was counted only a few times. This chain uses TRBV7-9 with TRBJ2-7, with D possibly matching TRBD1 (6 bases). Trimming shortened V by 5 bases and J by 7 bases, and 27 bases separated the two germline ends. CDR1 is SEHNR, CDR2 FQNEAQ, per germline (reference sequence). This CDR3 is 17 amino acids long. This CDR3 reads CASSHTQFRDITDEQYF. The CDR3 DNA sequence: TGTGCCAGCAGCCACACCCAATTCCGGGACATTACAGATGAGCAGTACTTC.

This clonotype was seen repeatedly, ten times or more. This chain links TRBV11-2 with TRBJ2-7; TRBD1 aligns across 7 bases. The length of the CDR3 is 14 residues. Looked up from germline, CDR1 is SGHAT and CDR2 is FQNNGV. After removal of 5 bases from V and 2 bases from J, the junction contained 6 bases not matched to a gene. CDR3 nucleotides: TGTGCCAGCAGCGCCCCGGGACAGACCTACGAGCAGTACTTC. Translation gives CASSAPGQTYEQYF.

This clonotype has at least ten counts. V gene TRBV12-3 or TRBV12-4 combines with J gene TRBJ2-6; weak D call: TRBD1 (5 bases). Trimming cost V 4 bases and J 0 bases, with 25 bases left between them. The CDR3 is made up of 21 amino acids. This CDR3 reads CASSSSQVPRPVFSGANVLTF. The CDR3 DNA sequence: TGTGCCAGCAGTTCATCACAGGTACCAAGACCTGTCTTCTCTGGGGCCAACGTCCTGACTTTC.

There are many counts of this clonotype. The chain joins TRBV5-5 to TRBJ2-1; D ambiguous. The ends were cut back, 1 base at V and 7 bases at J, with 9 bases in the middle. Germline lookup yields CDR1 SGHKS and CDR2 YYEKEE (reference sequence). The CDR3 spans 13 residues. The CDR3 loop reads CASSLNSPNEQFF. The CDR3 DNA reads as TGTGCCAGCAGCTTGAATTCCCCGAATGAGCAGTTCTTC.

This clonotype showed up many times. The chain couples TRBV14 to TRBJ2-1, with 7 bases identical to TRBD2. CDR3 length equals 15 residues. J was trimmed by 4 bases and V by 4 bases; bases with no gene match: 7. CDR1 is SGHDN, CDR2 FVKESK, per germline. CDR3 loop: CASSLGLTRYNEQFF. The CDR3 nucleotides are TGTGCCAGCAGCCTGGGACTAACTCGTTACAATGAGCAGTTCTTC.

This clonotype came up many times. The CDR3: CSVSGGMNTEAFF. The CDR3 nucleotides read TGCAGCGTTTCAGGGGGCATGAACACTGAAGCTTTCTTT. The chain joins TRBV29-1 to TRBJ1-1; TRBD1 agrees at 8 bases. Germline V gene sequence: CDR1 SQVTM, CDR2 ANQGSEA. CDR3 size: 13 residues. With 5 bases clipped from V and 0 bases from J, the junction kept 2 bases outside the gene matches.

Note on this clonotype: This may be a read error: a much more frequent sequence differs by one nucleotide. The V and J genes are TRBV20-1 and TRBJ1-1; the D gene is possibly TRBD1 (5 bases). V lost 2 bases, J lost 7 bases, and 20 bases lay in between. The CDR3 length is 15 residues. The germline V gene encodes CDR1 DFQATT and CDR2 SNEGSKA (reference sequence). This CDR3 is CSARTFPTERVEAFF. The CDR3 region has the DNA TGCAGTGCTAGAACCTTCCCGACAGAGCGGGTTGAAGCTTTCTTT.

The table lists this clonotype with many counts. The genes are TRBV7-2 and TRBJ2-7; TRBD2 agrees at 7 bases. The CDR3 has 13 residues. Germline CDR1 is SGHTA and CDR2 is FQGNSA. With 5 bases clipped from V and 4 bases from J, the junction kept 5 bases outside the gene matches. DNA for the CDR3: TGTGCCAGCAGCCGACTAGCAGGGTACGAGCAGTACTTC. Translated, it gives CASSRLAGYEQYF.

This clonotype was counted ten times or more. The genes are TRBV20-1 and TRBJ2-7, with D possibly TRBD1 on 5 matching bases. Per germline, CDR1 DFQATT and CDR2 SNEGSKA (reference sequence). With 6 bases removed from V and 2 bases from J, the gap between germline ends came to 14 bases. The CDR3 is 13 amino acids. Here the CDR3 DNA reads TGCAGTGCCTTCCAGGGATGGGCCTACGAGCAGTACTTC. It encodes CSAFQGWAYEQYF.

About this clonotype itself: The CDR3 does not close with the conserved phenylalanine or tryptophan, likely indicating a read error. V gene TRBV7-9 combines with J gene TRBJ2-1, with D possibly matching TRBD2 (6 bases). Germline values: CDR1 SEHNR, CDR2 FQNEAQ (reference sequence). The CDR3 extends over 16 amino acids. For the CDR3, the DNA is TGTGCTAGCAGCTTAACCGTCCTAGCGCCCACCAATGAGCAGTTCTTG. Translating gives CASSLTVLAPTNEQFL.

In this sample, this clonotype turned up once. J is TRBJ2-6 and V is TRBV20-1; weak D call: TRBD2 (7 bases). Trimming removed 7 bases from V and 0 bases from J, with 19 bases in between. The CDR3 contains 17 residues. The germline CDR1 and CDR2 sequences are DFQATT and SNEGSKA (reference sequence). CDR3 sequence (DNA): TGCAGTGTTTGGGGGGGGGCCACGCGCTCTGGGGCCAACGTCCTGACTTTC. It translates to CSVWGGATRSGANVLTF.

This clonotype was seen at least ten times. J is TRBJ1-4 and V is TRBV2; 9 bases fit TRBD1. The CDR3 consists of 17 residues. The junction had 10 bases not matched to a gene; V was cut back by 5 bases and J by 3 bases. Germline V CDR1 and CDR2: SNHLY, FYNNEI. The CDR3: CASSRLGQGLSNEKLFF. As DNA, the CDR3 is TGTGCCAGCAGTCGTCTGGGACAGGGTTTGTCTAATGAAAAACTGTTTTTT. Combining the CDR3 with reference TRBV2 and TRBJ1-4 gives the whole variable domain EPEVTQTPSHQVTQMGQEVILRCVPISNHLYFYWYRQILGQKVEFLVSFYNNEISEKSEIFDDQFSVERPDGSNFTLKIRSTKLEDSAMYFCASSRLGQGLSNEKLFFGSGTQLSVL.

The count of this clonotype is one. A read error may explain this, as a much larger clone is one base away. The gene calls are TRBV29-1 and TRBJ1-2, with D possibly being TRBD1 (6 bases). The length of the CDR3 is 11 residues. Trimming took off 4 bases at V and 6 bases at J, with 9 bases between the two ends. Germline CDR1 SQVTM, CDR2 ANQGSEA. The CDR3 DNA sequence: TGCAGCGTTGTGGCAGGGGATGGCTACACCTTC. This translates into CSVVAGDGYTF.

This clonotype was seen ten or more times. This sequence joins TRBV5-1 and TRBJ1-1, with D possibly matching TRBD1 (6 bases). V was trimmed by 1 base and J by 2 bases, leaving 9 bases between them. Germline loops: CDR1 SGHRS, CDR2 YFSETQ. This CDR3 region has 14 residues. CDR3 DNA sequence: TGCGCCAGCAGCTTGCCACAGGGCAACACTGAAGCTTTCTTT. Amino acids: CASSLPQGNTEAFF. The whole variable domain, remainder taken from reference TRBV5-1 and TRBJ1-1, is KAGVTQTPRYLIKTRGQQVTLSCSPISGHRSVSWYQQTPGQGLQFLFEYFSETQRNKGNFPGRFSGRQFSNSRSEMNVSTLELGDSALYLCASSLPQGNTEAFFGQGTRLTVV.

This clonotype was seen a single time. CDR3 DNA sequence: TGTGCCATCAGTGAGTCCTACTACGAGCAGTACTTC. Translated: CAISESYYEQYF. The chain joins TRBV10-3 to TRBJ2-7; no firm D call. Trimming cost V 0 bases and J 3 bases, with 3 bases left between them. Per germline, CDR1 ENHRY and CDR2 SYGVKD. This CDR3 spans 12 amino acids.